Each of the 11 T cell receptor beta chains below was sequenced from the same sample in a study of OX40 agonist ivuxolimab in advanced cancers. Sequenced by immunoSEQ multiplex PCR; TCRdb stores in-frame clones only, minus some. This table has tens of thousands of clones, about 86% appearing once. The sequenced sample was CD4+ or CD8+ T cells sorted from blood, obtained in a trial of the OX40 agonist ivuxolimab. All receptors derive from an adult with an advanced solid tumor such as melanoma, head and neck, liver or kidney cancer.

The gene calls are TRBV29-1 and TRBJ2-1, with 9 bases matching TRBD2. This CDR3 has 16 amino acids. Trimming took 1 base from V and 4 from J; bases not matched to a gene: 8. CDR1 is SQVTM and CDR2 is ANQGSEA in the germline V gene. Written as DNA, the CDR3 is TGCAGCGTTGAAGGATATAGCGGGAGCAGATACAATGAGCAGTTCTTC. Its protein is CSVEGYSGSRYNEQFF.

DNA for the CDR3: TGTGCCAGCAGCCCCGGTTGGGACAGCCCCACTGAAGCTTTCTTT. Protein sequence: CASSPGWDSPTEAFF. The chain links TRBV9 to TRBJ1-1, with 7 bases identical to TRBD1. The CDR3 is made up of 15 amino acids. Germline lookup yields CDR1 SGDLS and CDR2 YYNGEE. Trimming took 4 bases from V and 4 from J; bases not matched to a gene: 10. Complete variable domain (other parts from reference TRBV9 and TRBJ1-1): DSGVTQTPKHLITATGQRVTLRCSPRSGDLSVYWYQQSLDQGLQFLIQYYNGEERAKGNILERFSAQQFPDLHSELNLSSLELGDSALYFCASSPGWDSPTEAFFGQGTRLTVV.

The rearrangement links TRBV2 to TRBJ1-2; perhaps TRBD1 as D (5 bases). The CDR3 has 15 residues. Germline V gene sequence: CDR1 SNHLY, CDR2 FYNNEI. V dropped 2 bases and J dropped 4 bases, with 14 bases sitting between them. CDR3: CASSELSPGTYGYTF. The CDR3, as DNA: TGTGCCAGCAGTGAACTGTCCCCGGGGACCTATGGCTACACCTTC.

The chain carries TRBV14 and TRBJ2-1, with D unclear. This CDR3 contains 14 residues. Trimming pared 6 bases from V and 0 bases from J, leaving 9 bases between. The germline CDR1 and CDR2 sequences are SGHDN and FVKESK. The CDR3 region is CASRPISSYNEQFF. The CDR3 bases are TGTGCCAGCAGGCCAATTAGCTCCTACAATGAGCAGTTCTTC.

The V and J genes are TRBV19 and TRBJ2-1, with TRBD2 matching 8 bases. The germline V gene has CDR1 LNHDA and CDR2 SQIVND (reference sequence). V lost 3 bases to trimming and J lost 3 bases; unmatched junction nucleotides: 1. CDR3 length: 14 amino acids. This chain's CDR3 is CASSISGDYNEQFF. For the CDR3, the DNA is TGTGCCAGTAGTATTAGCGGGGACTACAATGAGCAGTTCTTC.

As DNA, the CDR3 is TGTGCCTTAAGACCAGCCCACTCCTACAATGAGCAGTTCTTC. Its protein product is CALRPAHSYNEQFF. The chain combines TRBV30 with TRBJ2-1; the D is unclear. The CDR3 covers 14 residues. V lost 7 bases and J lost 0, with 13 bases in between. Looked up from germline, CDR1 is GTSNPN and CDR2 is SVGIG (reference sequence).

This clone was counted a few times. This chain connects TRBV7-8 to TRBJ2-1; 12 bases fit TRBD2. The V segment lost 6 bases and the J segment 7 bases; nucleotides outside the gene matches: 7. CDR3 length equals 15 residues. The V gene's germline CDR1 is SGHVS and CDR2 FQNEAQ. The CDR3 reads CASRRLAGVGNEQFF. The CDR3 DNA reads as TGTGCCAGCAGGCGACTAGCGGGAGTTGGGAATGAGCAGTTCTTC.

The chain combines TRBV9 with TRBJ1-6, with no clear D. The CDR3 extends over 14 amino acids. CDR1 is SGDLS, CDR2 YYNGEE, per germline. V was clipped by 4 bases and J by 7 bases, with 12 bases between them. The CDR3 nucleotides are TGTGCCAGCAGCCCTTCGGATCTCAATTCACCCCTCCACTTT. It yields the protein CASSPSDLNSPLHF.

CDR3 region: CASRAVNSNQPQHF. DNA for the CDR3: TGTGCCAGCAGGGCAGTTAATAGCAATCAGCCCCAGCATTTT. The rearrangement links TRBV6-5 to TRBJ1-5; D call uncertain. V lost 6 bases, J lost 0 bases, and 9 bases lay in between. This CDR3 comprises 14 residues. The V gene's germline CDR1 is MNHEY and CDR2 SVGAGI.

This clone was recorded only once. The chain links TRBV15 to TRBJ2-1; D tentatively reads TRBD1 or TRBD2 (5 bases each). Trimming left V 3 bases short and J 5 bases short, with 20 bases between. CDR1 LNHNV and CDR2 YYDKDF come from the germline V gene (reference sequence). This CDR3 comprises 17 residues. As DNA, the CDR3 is TGTGCCACCAGCAGGGCAGGGACCTCTGGACCGCACAATGAGCAGTTCTTC. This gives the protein CATSRAGTSGPHNEQFF.

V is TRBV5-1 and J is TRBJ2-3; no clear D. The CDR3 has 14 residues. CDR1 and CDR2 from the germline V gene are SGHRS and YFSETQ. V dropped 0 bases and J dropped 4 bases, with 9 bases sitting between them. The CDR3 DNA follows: TGCGCCAGCAGCTTGGAACCCCCCTCAGATACGCAGTATTTT. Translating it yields CASSLEPPSDTQYF.